This TCR beta chain was retrieved from a study of cytomegalovirus exposure and HLA in healthy donors. Here immunoSEQ multiplex PCR was the method, and the copy in TCRdb shows in-frame clones only, minus some. The data show 200,000 to 300,000 clones, more than 75% seen once. The 120-subject validation cohort, separate from the approximately 670-subject first cohort, included the donors. This CDR3 contains 12 residues. The V and J ends lost 0 bases and 7 bases respectively, with 7 bases between them. Germline V gene lookup returns CDR1 GTSNPN and CDR2 SVGIG (reference sequence). This chain joins TRBV30 and TRBJ2-1, with D possibly being TRBD2 (5 bases). Sequenced: PBMCs. The TCR was taken from a young man in good health and CMV-seronegative. The CDR3 DNA reads as TGTGCCTGGAGTGTATGGAGGAATGAGCAGTTCTTC. Amino acid sequence: CAWSVWRNEQFF.